The 16 T cell receptor beta chains given below trace back to one sample, sequenced in a study of T cell changes during pregnancy in multiple sclerosis. Here immunoSEQ multiplex PCR was the method, and the copy in TCRdb shows in-frame clones only, minus some. There are tens of thousands of clones in the sample; around nine tenths occur only once, and 3.5% to 4.5% lies in the top ten. The input for sequencing was CD8+ T cells from peripheral blood mononuclear cells, taken in the second trimester of pregnancy. All receptors derive from a female donor with multiple sclerosis, enrolled in a pregnancy study.

This clone was counted a single time. V and J are TRBV5-1 and TRBJ2-5; 7 bases are shared with TRBD2. This CDR3 contains 14 residues. J gave up 5 bases and V 0 bases, and 4 bases lay outside the gene matches. Germline V gene lookup returns CDR1 SGHRS and CDR2 YFSETQ. CDR3 DNA: TGCGCCAGCAGCTTGGAGTGGGAGGGGGAGACCCAGTACTTC. Encoded protein: CASSLEWEGETQYF.

The chain couples TRBV2 to TRBJ2-5; 7 bases align to TRBD2. The CDR3 totals 17 residues. Germline loops: CDR1 SNHLY, CDR2 FYNNEI. The J segment lost 0 bases and the V segment lost 6 bases, leaving 13 bases of the junction unmatched. This CDR3 is CASRAGLDVGYQETQYF. The CDR3 nucleotides are TGTGCCAGCAGGGCTGGACTAGACGTGGGGTACCAAGAGACCCAGTACTTC.

In its sample, this clone was seen once. The chain combines TRBV5-1 with TRBJ2-3; the D gene is possibly TRBD2 (6 bases). CDR1 and CDR2 (germline): SGHRS, YFSETQ. The V end was cut by 0 bases, the J end by 0 bases, with 8 bases between. The CDR3 consists of 15 residues. For the CDR3, the DNA is TGCGCCAGCAGCTTGGAGCGGGCTAGCACAGATACGCAGTATTTT. This translates into CASSLERASTDTQYF.

The chain recombines TRBV7-9 with TRBJ2-1; 9 positions match TRBD1. The CDR3 has 15 residues. Germline V gene lookup returns CDR1 SEHNR and CDR2 FQNEAQ (reference sequence). J was trimmed by 7 bases and V by 5 bases; bases with no gene match: 9. CDR3 residues: CASSPGQGFWNEQFF. The DNA of the CDR3 is TGTGCCAGCAGCCCGGGACAGGGATTTTGGAATGAGCAGTTCTTC.

This chain joins TRBV9 and TRBJ2-1; D remains ambiguous. Trimming took 3 bases from V and 1 from J, leaving 17 bases between them. The CDR3 is 17 residues long. In germline, CDR1 is SGDLS, CDR2 YYNGEE. CDR3 DNA: TGTGCCAGCAGCGCCGAGGCCAGCGCGAATTCCTACAATGAGCAGTTCTTC. Its protein product is CASSAEASANSYNEQFF.

The V gene is TRBV5-6, the J gene TRBJ2-7, with TRBD1 matching 7 bases. CDR1 is SGHDT and CDR2 is YYEEEE in the germline V gene. With 3 bases clipped from V and 3 bases from J, the junction kept 3 bases outside the gene matches. This CDR3 is built from 13 residues. The CDR3 DNA is TGTGCCAGCAGCTCCAGACAGGGCTACGAGCAGTACTTC. Its protein product is CASSSRQGYEQYF. Drawing the rest from reference TRBV5-6 and TRBJ2-7, the complete variable domain is DAGVTQSPTHLIKTRGQQVTLRCSPKSGHDTVSWYQQALGQGPQFIFQYYEEEERQRGNFPDRFSGHQFPNYSSELNVNALLLGDSALYLCASSSRQGYEQYFGPGTRLTVT.

The gene calls are TRBV9 and TRBJ1-2, with D maybe TRBD1 (6 bases). This CDR3 comprises 17 residues. The germline CDR1 and CDR2 sequences are SGDLS and YYNGEE. Between the trimmed V and J ends, which lost 4 bases and 2 bases, there was a span of 21 bases. The CDR3 loop reads CASSTNREPAPNYGYTF. The DNA of the CDR3 is TGTGCCAGCAGCACCAACAGGGAGCCAGCCCCAAACTATGGCTACACCTTC.

V is TRBV2 and J is TRBJ2-1; D call uncertain. Germline V lookup: CDR1 SNHLY, CDR2 FYNNEI. This CDR3 is 17 amino acids long. V dropped 3 bases and J dropped 3 bases, with 18 bases sitting between them. CDR3 DNA sequence: TGTGCCAGCAGTGAGGGCAGTTCCGCTTTACTCTACAATGAGCAGTTCTTC. This sequence encodes CASSEGSSALLYNEQFF.

This sequence joins TRBV5-1 and TRBJ2-3; 7 bases match TRBD1. V trimming: 4 bases; J trimming: 1 base; junction bases outside the gene matches: 3. The germline CDR1 and CDR2 sequences are SGHRS and YFSETQ. The CDR3 runs 14 residues. The CDR3 sequence is CASSPGTGTDTQYF. The DNA of the CDR3 is TGCGCCAGCAGCCCCGGGACAGGCACAGATACGCAGTATTTT.

The CDR3 DNA sequence: TGTGCCAGCAGCTTTCGCGTTGGGAGCGGGAGACCAGATACGCAGTATTTT. Its protein is CASSFRVGSGRPDTQYF. The chain is built from TRBV5-4 and TRBJ2-3; 8 bases line up with TRBD2. This CDR3 is built from 17 residues. Germline loops: CDR1 SGHNT, CDR2 YYREEE (reference sequence). Germline trimming cut 2 bases from V and 4 bases from J; bases unmatched to any gene: 12. Supplemented by reference TRBV5-4 and TRBJ2-3, the full variable domain reads ETGVTQSPTHLIKTRGQQVTLRCSSQSGHNTVSWYQQALGQGPQFIFQYYREEENGRGNFPPRFSGLQFPNYSSELNVNALELDDSALYLCASSFRVGSGRPDTQYFGPGTRLTVL.

This chain uses TRBV5-5 with TRBJ2-7; possibly TRBD1 for D (6 bases). The CDR3 covers 15 residues. V was clipped by 6 bases and J by 2 bases, with 18 bases between them. Germline V lookup: CDR1 SGHKS, CDR2 YYEKEE (reference sequence). As DNA, the CDR3 is TGTGCCAGCATCCCGAATGACAGGACGCCCTACGAGCAGTACTTC. This translates into CASIPNDRTPYEQYF.

The chain carries TRBV4-3 and TRBJ2-5; TRBD2 aligns across 8 bases. Per germline, CDR1 LGHNA and CDR2 YSLEER. Germline trimming cut 0 bases from V and 1 base from J; bases unmatched to any gene: 7. The CDR3 runs to 17 residues. CDR3: CASSQETAAGGQETQYF. The CDR3 DNA is TGCGCCAGCAGCCAAGAAACTGCGGCGGGAGGCCAAGAGACCCAGTACTTC.

This chain links TRBV14 with TRBJ2-1; 7 bases match TRBD2. V lost 1 base and J lost 8; bases outside the gene matches: 11. CDR1 is SGHDN and CDR2 is FVKESK in the germline V gene. The CDR3 contains 16 residues. CDR3 in DNA: TGTGCCAGCAGCCAAGGGTTGGCGGGAGAGTTAGATGAGCAGTTCTTC. Translating gives CASSQGLAGELDEQFF.

This sequence joins TRBV6-5 and TRBJ2-7, with D perhaps TRBD1 (5 bases). CDR1 is MNHEY, CDR2 SVGAGI, per germline. This CDR3 has 12 residues. The V gene lost 5 bases and the J gene lost 3 bases, with 8 bases spanning the gap. The CDR3 bases are TGTGCCAGCAGTCTCGACAGCTACGAGCAGTACTTC. Protein product: CASSLDSYEQYF.

The rearrangement joins TRBV28 to TRBJ2-4; D is perhaps TRBD1 (6 bases). The CDR3 runs 17 residues. Germline V gives CDR1 MDHEN, CDR2 SYDVKM. The V and J ends lost 3 bases and 1 base respectively, with 16 bases between them. The CDR3 DNA follows: TGTGCCAGCAGTTTCGGACAGACCCCCGAGGCCAAAAACATTCAGTACTTC. Encoded protein: CASSFGQTPEAKNIQYF.

The chain combines TRBV7-9 with TRBJ2-5; no firm D call. V shed 1 base and J shed 7 bases, with 13 bases lying between them. Germline CDR1 is SEHNR and CDR2 is FQNEAQ (reference sequence). The CDR3 length is 14 residues. The CDR3 loop is CASSLEGGLGTQYF. The CDR3 DNA reads as TGTGCCAGCAGCTTAGAAGGTGGGCTGGGGACCCAGTACTTC. The complete variable domain, with remaining parts taken from reference TRBV7-9 and TRBJ2-5, reads DTGVSQNPRHKITKRGQNVTFRCDPISEHNRLYWYRQTLGQGPEFLTYFQNEAQLEKSRLLSDRFSAERPKGSFSTLEIQRTEQGDSAMYLCASSLEGGLGTQYFGPGTRLLVL.